What follows is one TCR beta chain and its context. What it binds is not known. CDR1 is SGHAT and CDR2 is FQNNGV in the germline V gene. The CDR3 has 15 residues. With 1 base removed from V and 7 bases from J, the gap between germline ends came to 13 bases. Only in-frame clones appear in the TCRdb table, and some are missing; sequencing was by immunoSEQ multiplex PCR. Of 99,000 or so clones listed, 85% to 95% were seen once; the top ten hold around 0.25%. The data originate from a study of OX40 agonist ivuxolimab in advanced cancers. Findings and caveats of the study: Certain nonresponding patients likewise had low normalized T-cell clonal expansion.

Sequencing used CD4+ or CD8+ T cells sorted from blood, obtained in a trial of the OX40 agonist ivuxolimab. The chain joins TRBV11-2 to TRBJ1-4; maybe TRBD1 (5 bases). The clonotype originates from an adult with an advanced solid tumor such as melanoma, head and neck, liver or kidney cancer. CDR3 loop: CASSLAPGGGEKLFF. The CDR3 region has the DNA TGTGCCAGCAGCTTAGCACCCGGGGGGGGTGAAAAACTGTTTTTT.